A few counts support the clone carrying this TCR beta chain. Its antigen is undetermined. The sample belongs to a study of T-cell memory formation after mild COVID-19. Study observations and caveats: Balance between CD4 and CD8 was seen in clones contracting day 15 to 85, and a CD4+ lean was seen in later expanders. Contracting CD4+ clones sat mainly in CM and EM; CD8+ in EMRA. Prior to infection, memory already included some responding clones, suggesting cross-reactive memory joined.

Researchers used 5'RACE with constant-segment primers to make TCR alpha and TCR beta cDNA libraries that carry sample barcodes and UMIs. TCRdb re-analysed the 5' RACE reads in MiXCR, keeping a single row per CDR3 protein. The data hold 65,000 to 100,000 distinct CDR3 sequences, with roughly 13% observed a single time. From germline, CDR1 is SGHRS and CDR2 YFSETQ. With V trimmed by 0 bases and J by 3 bases, 10 bases remained unmatched. The CDR3 loop spans 17 amino acids. The chain has TRBV5-1 and TRBJ1-1, with TRBD1 identical over 8 bases. The sequenced sample consisted of PBMCs or a T cell subset sorted from them (not recorded which). This TCR derives from a man younger than 35 who had mild COVID-19 (a few samples of this study predate the infection). Cell type and time point are not known. The CDR3 DNA is TGCGCCAGCAGCTTGGCAACAGGGGGTGTTGACGACACTGAAGCTTTCTTT. It codes for CASSLATGGVDDTEAFF.